The rows below give T cell receptor beta chains drawn from one sample of a study of T cells in localized non-small cell lung cancer. Sequencing used immunoSEQ multiplex PCR; TCRdb keeps in-frame clones, though not all of them. The repertoire holds approximately 21,000 clones, with 75% to 95% as singletons. This sample comprised peripheral blood, obtained before any cancer treatment. The receptors stem from a woman aged 40 to 75 with stage I lung adenocarcinoma. CDR3s include the opening cysteine and the closing phenylalanine or tryptophan. Fields, in order: V gene, CDR3 protein.

TRBV6-1 CASSEVGFGYTF
TRBV27 CASSSSSGSYNEQFF
TRBV7-9 CASSSSPGLAGSRETQYF
TRBV7-2 CASSLEVAGGPSYEQYF
TRBV28 CASSLDGVEQYF
TRBV7-9 CASSRTVGETQYF
TRBV6-1 CASSEGPLRVYAEAFF
TRBV7-2 CASSLVRGIPQGEQFF
TRBV28 CASSWGRRGKNIQYF
TRBV4-3 CASSWGQGDTEAFF
TRBV7-2 CASSSDSGGRDTQYF
TRBV19 CASSIAGTGGYQPQHF
TRBV10-2 CASSDSSGQGHEQFF
TRBV28 CASSVSGNTIYF
TRBV7-3 CASSRDSQETQYF
TRBV9 CASRGDGVLTF
TRBV30 CAWSLGILPELFF
TRBV14 CASSREQGIPYEQYF
TRBV9 CASSPQQTLAKNIQYF
TRBV6-6 CASSRPSGTLNTEAFF
TRBV5-8 CASSLAWSIDSGANVLTF
TRBV6-6 CASRDTGGVNYGYTF
TRBV7-2 CASSLGGLAGGLSRELFF
TRBV6-5 CASSYRTDYGYTF
TRBV15 CATSSEQGASQPQHF
TRBV28 CASRLFTSGQTYEQYF
TRBV25-1 CASSERRDQPMNTEAFF
TRBV5-1 CASSLLPTGELFF
TRBV30 CAWSTLGGYTF
TRBV12-5 CASAERQGRPSEQFF
TRBV7-8 CASSLAFASTGTGGRNYGYTF
TRBV9 CASGREGLAEQYF
TRBV13 CASSLGVEFTREKEADTQYF
TRBV27 CASSPRTVSTTGANVLTF
TRBV7-9 CASSLFGSGRGETDTQYF
TRBV6-5 CASSKRASGKGAFF
TRBV6-6 CASADRGADTQYF
TRBV7-6 CASSSSGAYEQYF
TRBV6-5 CASRGTGRLETQYF
TRBV6-6 CASAGGYTEAFF
TRBV5-1 CASSHRPGTGDTEAFF
TRBV6-1 CASSEATVGDEKLFF
TRBV5-1 CASSPRGTSGNYPQFF
TRBV9 CASSVGKRTGWTEQYF
TRBV7-9 CASRPGSGSSYNGQFF
TRBV9 CASSVSTSGGQETQYF
TRBV19 CASSLPPTGSGQPQHF
TRBV5-1 CASSYGLLNTEAFF
TRBV19 CASSMNRGTEAFF
TRBV7-3 CASSLRQGEKLFF
TRBV6-5 CASIPRLGRDEQFF
TRBV28 CASSLGNEQYF
TRBV5-1 CASSAATSGTDTQYF
TRBV7-9 CASIPGQGIGSGYTF
TRBV28 CASSLEGQGQETQYF